Each of the 9 T cell receptor beta chains below was sequenced from the same sample in a study of T-cell memory formation after mild COVID-19. TCRdb reprocessed the 5' RACE reads with MiXCR, giving one entry per CDR3 protein. The table has roughly 500,000 distinct CDR3 sequences, around 21% seen once. Material: PBMCs or a T cell subset sorted from them (not recorded which). These receptor sequences come from an adult woman who had mild COVID-19 (a few samples of this study predate the infection). Cell type and time point are not known.

This clonotype has more than one count but fewer than ten. This chain joins TRBV6-5 and TRBJ1-2; the D is unclear. Trimming stripped 3 bases from V and 5 bases from J, with 16 bases between. Germline lookup yields CDR1 MNHEY and CDR2 SVGAGI. The CDR3 is 15 amino acids. CDR3 DNA: TGTGCCAGCAGTTATGAGGAGGGAGGGAAGTATGGCTACACCTTC. Encoded protein: CASSYEEGGKYGYTF.

V and J are TRBV6-6 and TRBJ1-2; D is perhaps TRBD1 (5 bases). Trimming removed 2 bases from V and 8 bases from J, with 15 bases in between. From germline, CDR1 is MNHNY and CDR2 SVGAGI (reference sequence). This CDR3 region has 14 residues. CDR3: CASSYGTVEGGYTF. The CDR3 DNA is TGTGCCAGCAGTTACGGCACGGTTGAGGGGGGCTACACCTTC.

The chain carries TRBV11-3 and TRBJ2-3; possible D gene TRBD2, 5 bases. The length of the CDR3 is 19 residues. CDR1 is SGHNT and CDR2 is YENEEA in the germline V gene. With 4 bases removed from V and 2 bases from J, the gap between germline ends came to 25 bases. CDR3 region: CASSSGWTDRGDNTDTQYF. CDR3 bases: TGTGCCAGCAGCTCTGGATGGACGGACCGGGGTGACAACACAGATACGCAGTATTTT.

V and J are TRBV29-1 and TRBJ1-1, with unresolved D. The V gene's germline CDR1 is SQVTM and CDR2 ANQGSEA. V was clipped by 3 bases and J by 1 base, with 3 bases between them. This CDR3 comprises 11 residues. CDR3: CSVDSNTEAFF. CDR3 nucleotides: TGCAGCGTTGATTCGAACACTGAAGCTTTCTTT.

This rearrangement joins TRBV6-6 to TRBJ2-1, with D possibly being TRBD1 (6 bases). With 0 bases removed from V and 8 bases from J, the gap between germline ends came to 11 bases. CDR1 is MNHNY and CDR2 is SVGAGI in the germline V gene (reference sequence). CDR3 length: 14 residues. CDR3 in amino acids: CASSYSYRAHEQFF. The CDR3 nucleotides read TGTGCCAGCAGTTACTCGTACAGGGCTCATGAGCAGTTCTTC.

V usage is TRBV7-9 and J usage is TRBJ2-1; no clear D. Germline V gene lookup returns CDR1 SEHNR and CDR2 FQNEAQ (reference sequence). The CDR3 has 13 residues. With 5 bases removed from V and 5 bases from J, the gap between germline ends came to 10 bases. The CDR3 reads CASSPVAHNEQFF. For the CDR3, the DNA is TGTGCCAGCAGCCCCGTAGCCCACAATGAGCAGTTCTTC.

A few counts support this clonotype. The rearrangement joins TRBV5-1 to TRBJ1-4; tentative D call: TRBD1 (5 bases). CDR1 is SGHRS and CDR2 is YFSETQ in the germline V gene. This CDR3 has 15 amino acids. With 4 bases removed from V and 4 bases from J, the gap between germline ends came to 14 bases. CDR3 DNA sequence: TGCGCCAGCAGCCCTAACGATGGGGGTAATGAAAAACTGTTTTTT. It specifies CASSPNDGGNEKLFF.

The rearrangement uses TRBV11-2 and TRBJ1-5, with D perhaps TRBD1 (5 bases). The germline V gene encodes CDR1 SGHAT and CDR2 FQNNGV. V was pared by 2 bases and J by 3 bases, with 11 bases between. This CDR3 has 15 residues. The CDR3 region has the DNA TGTGCCAGCAGCTTAACGGGACCTTACAATCAGCCCCAGCATTTT. It is translated as CASSLTGPYNQPQHF.

The gene calls are TRBV11-2 and TRBJ2-7, with D perhaps TRBD2 (5 bases). Deletions cut 2 bases from V and 4 bases from J, with 12 bases between. Germline CDR1 reads SGHAT; CDR2 reads FQNNGV. There are 14 residues in the CDR3. CDR3 residues: CASSLNGGLYEQYF. CDR3 sequence (DNA): TGTGCCAGCAGCTTAAACGGCGGGCTGTACGAGCAGTACTTC.